This TCR delta chain came from a study of gamma-delta T cells after stem cell transplantation (dated by TCRdb to 2015 to 2016). As concerns this clone: Its antigen has not been determined. The record has no base qualities; no much larger clone is one base away.

Receptors were amplified or captured by RT-PCR. The data were produced on an Illumina MiSeq. TCRdb called clones afresh from the public reads with CATT; identical DNA rows were later merged. Across this sample there are roughly 2,500 delta-chain clones, with around 19% seen only once. The ten biggest clones cover around 7.3% of the sample. CDR3 length: 19 amino acids, cysteine to phenylalanine. Only the CDR3 DNA stays, 57 bases, in frame from base 1. The V end loses 0 bases and the J end loses 7 bases, and a stretch of 27 bases separates them. CDR1 and CDR2 are read off the germline V gene as TSWWSYY and QGS.

The sequencing input was gamma-delta T cells. Recombination connected TRDV1 to TRDJ1; the D region possibly corresponds to TRDD2 (9 bases align). This clonotype was sampled from a human donor. It is not recorded whose cells these are; they may come from a transplant donor. The CDR3 region has the sequence CALGELPSYVLGYAGKLIF. The nucleotide sequence reads as follows: TGTGCTCTTGGGGAACTACCTTCCTACGTGTTGGGATACGCCGGTAAACTCATCTTT.